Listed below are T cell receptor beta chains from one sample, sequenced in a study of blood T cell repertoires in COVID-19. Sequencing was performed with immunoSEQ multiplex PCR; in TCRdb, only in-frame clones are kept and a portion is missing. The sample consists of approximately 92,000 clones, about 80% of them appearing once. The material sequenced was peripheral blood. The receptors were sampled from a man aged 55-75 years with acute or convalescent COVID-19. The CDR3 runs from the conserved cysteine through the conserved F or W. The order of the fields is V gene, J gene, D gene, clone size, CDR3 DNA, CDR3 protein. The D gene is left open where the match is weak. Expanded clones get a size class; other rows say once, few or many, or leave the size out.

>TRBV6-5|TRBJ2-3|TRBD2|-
TGTGCCAGCAGTTACTCATTAGCGGGAGCAGATACGCAGTATTTT
CASSYSLAGADTQYF
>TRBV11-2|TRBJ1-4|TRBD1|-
TGTGCCAGCAGTTTAGACAGGGGAAAGAGTGAAAAACTGTTTTTT
CASSLDRGKSEKLFF
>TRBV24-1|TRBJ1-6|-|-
TGTGCCACCAGTGATTCGGGTAGCTCCTATAATTCACCCCTCCACTTT
CATSDSGSSYNSPLHF
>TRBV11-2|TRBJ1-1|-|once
TGTGCCAGCAGCCTCTTTACTGAAGCTTTCTTT
CASSLFTEAFF
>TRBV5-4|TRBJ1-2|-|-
TGTGCCAGCACCCGTGACACCTTCTATGGCTACACCTTC
CASTRDTFYGYTF
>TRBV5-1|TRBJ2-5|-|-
TGCGCCAGCAGCTTCTCGGGGGACCAAGAGACCCAGTACTTC
CASSFSGDQETQYF
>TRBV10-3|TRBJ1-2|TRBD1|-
TGTGCCATCAGGGGACAGGGCGGTAACTATGGCTACACCTTC
CAIRGQGGNYGYTF
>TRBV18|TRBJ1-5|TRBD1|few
TGTGCCAGCTCAATGACAGGGTCTAGCAATCAGCCCCAGCATTTT
CASSMTGSSNQPQHF
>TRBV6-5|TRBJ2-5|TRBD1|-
TGTGCCAGCACCCCTACAGGGGGGCGTGGGGAGACCCAGTACTTC
CASTPTGGRGETQYF
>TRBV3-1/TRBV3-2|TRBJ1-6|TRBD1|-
TGTGCCAGCAGCCCCCCCGGCAGGGGGCGAGGTTCACCCCTCCACTTT
CASSPPGRGRGSPLHF
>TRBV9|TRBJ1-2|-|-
TGTGCCAGCAGCGTAGAGGCGGTGGAGGGCTACACCTTC
CASSVEAVEGYTF
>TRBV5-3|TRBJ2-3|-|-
TGTGCCAGAAGCCTCCTCCCGGGACTTAGCACAGATACGCAGTATTTT
CARSLLPGLSTDTQYF
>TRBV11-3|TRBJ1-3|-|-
TGTGCCAGCAGCGACGGGACTGCCATCATATATTTT
CASSDGTAIIYF